This T cell receptor beta chain is drawn from a study of STAT5B mutations in CD4+ large granular lymphocyte leukemia (dated 2022 in TCRdb). Background for the entire study: Among the healthy controls, the CDR3 'QG' motif was associated with a particular HLA allele. The TCRbeta repertoires of CD4+ T-cell large granular lymphocyte leukemia patients were compared with the TCRbeta repertoires of healthy blood donors. Flow cytometry on FACSCanto II or FACSVerse showed that the purified fractions were more than 95% pure among lymphocytes. Study-wide findings and limitations: TRBV06-family usage was enriched among the top patient clones (8/27) compared with healthy controls (2/35). Compared with healthy CD4+ repertoires, CD4-sorted patient repertoires appeared more clonal, and this difference remained even after the putative leukemic clones were removed. Main leukemic clonotypes were private to each patient, although roughly 24% of the main leukemic clonotypes were found at low frequency in the non-leukemic repertoires of other patients. The data were not HLA-matched, and the relatively small sample size could explain the higher clonality seen in CD4+ compared with CD8+ T-LGLL.

The immunoSEQ assay at survey resolution was used to sequence TCRbeta rearrangements from genomic DNA. In the source study's methods: In the TCR sequencing data, the smallest productive clonotype frequency that could be detected was 2.59 x 10-5. Analyses included only productive TCRbeta rearrangements, meaning complete and in-frame sequences. Sample clonality was computed as Simpson clonality in the immunoSEQ Analyzer version 3.0. Based on frequency, clones were grouped as very rare, small, medium, large (1-20%) or hyperexpanded (>20%). Generation probabilities were estimated with OLGA 1.2.3, V-gene circos plots were generated with VDJtools, specificities were searched for in VDJdb, and CDR3 motifs were identified with GLIPH. TCRdb mirrors the immuneACCESS table, restricted to in-frame sequences. Some clones are absent from its copies; in checked studies, under half trace to an unresolved V gene, and the reason for the others is unknown. V, J and clone size are those of that table, while D and trimming were read from the DNA. For this sample there are fewer than 45,000 clones; 70% to 90% appear just once. 2.6% of the sample rests with the top ten.

V gives up 2 bases and J gives up 7 bases, and the segment between their germline ends measures 15 bases. The CDR3 contains 15 residues, cysteine and phenylalanine counted. Only the CDR3 region is kept as DNA, spanning 45 bases read in frame from base 1. For CDR1 and CDR2, the germline V gene (reference sequence) lists SGHKS and YYEKEE. A word on this clone: The specificity of this receptor is unknown. Base quality data are lacking; no much larger clone is found one base away.

Healthy controls were roughly 35 blood donors whose buffy coats came from the Finnish Red Cross blood service. All TCR-sequenced material derived from peripheral blood: patient blood samples and healthy donor buffy coats. Ficoll-Hypaque gradient centrifugation was used to isolate peripheral blood mononuclear cells. CD4+ cells were magnetically purified from the buffy coats of healthy controls. Genomic DNA was extracted using the Gentra Puregene Cell and Tissue kit, and a Qubit 2.0 fluorometer was used to quantify it. The specimen was CD4+ T cells from blood buffy coats. The receptor was isolated from a human donor in good health. The V and J genes are TRBV5-5 and TRBJ1-4; a weak D assignment points to TRBD1 (5 bases agree). Here is the DNA: TGTGCCAGCAGCTTAGGGGCGCGGTTCCGTGAAAAACTGTTTTTT. Its protein is CASSLGARFREKLFF.